Following are 10 T cell receptor beta chains from one sample sequenced in a study of CD8+ T cells in alopecia areata. The sequencing template was cDNA reverse transcribed from extracted RNA. Profiled with immunoSEQ multiplex PCR; TCRdb holds only in-frame clones, not every one. The sample consists of 150,000 to 200,000 clones, roughly 58% of them appearing once. As for treatment: oral pan-JAK inhibitor, 5-10 mg twice daily. The sequencing here drew on CD4+ T cells sorted from blood, taken at approximately week 55, from a patient treated with tofacitinib. These receptors were obtained from a human donor with alopecia areata.

The V and J genes are TRBV18 and TRBJ2-3, with 7 bases identical to TRBD1. CDR1 KGHSH and CDR2 LQKENI come from the germline V gene. The length of the CDR3 is 14 residues. Trimming cost V 4 bases and J 4 bases; bases outside gene matches: 5. The CDR3 nucleotides read TGTGCCAGCTCACTGGGGACAGCCCCAGATACGCAGTATTTT. Encoded protein: CASSLGTAPDTQYF.

The J gene is TRBJ2-7, the V gene TRBV7-9; 7 positions agree with TRBD1. Germline values: CDR1 SEHNR, CDR2 FQNEAQ (reference sequence). Trimming took 11 bases from V and 0 from J; bases not matched to a gene: 4. This CDR3 has 12 amino acids. The CDR3 nucleotides are TGTGCCGTAGGGGACAGCTCCTACGAGCAGTACTTC. Protein product: CAVGDSSYEQYF.

The chain is built from TRBV25-1 and TRBJ2-3, with a weak D call TRBD2 (5 bases). Germline V gives CDR1 MGHDK, CDR2 SYGVNS. Trimming cost V 2 bases and J 4 bases, with 13 bases left between them. The CDR3 has 15 amino acids. The CDR3: CASSERGSKADTQYF. Here the CDR3 DNA reads TGTGCCAGCAGTGAACGAGGGTCTAAGGCAGATACGCAGTATTTT.

This clone was counted between two and nine times. J is TRBJ2-2 and V is TRBV4-1, with 10 bases matching TRBD1. V lost 0 bases to trimming and J lost 7 bases; unmatched junction nucleotides: 11. The CDR3 has 18 amino acids. Germline V CDR1 and CDR2: MGHRA, YSYEKL. The CDR3 DNA reads TGCGCCAGCAGCCAAGACGGGGTCGACAGGGGGCAAATCGGGGAGCTGTTTTTT. This gives the protein CASSQDGVDRGQIGELFF.

The chain is built from TRBV30 and TRBJ1-5, with 8 nucleotides matching TRBD1. Germline CDR1 is GTSNPN and CDR2 is SVGIG (reference sequence). The V and J ends lost 1 base and 7 bases, in that order; junction bases with no gene match: 12. This CDR3 comprises 16 residues. The CDR3 here is CAWSAGSRGRGQPQHF. Here the CDR3 DNA reads TGTGCCTGGAGTGCGGGGAGCAGGGGGCGAGGACAGCCCCAGCATTTT.

This clone was recorded only once. The J gene is TRBJ2-2, the V gene TRBV28, with TRBD1 identical over 9 bases. Germline loops: CDR1 MDHEN, CDR2 SYDVKM. CDR3 size: 14 residues. J gave up 4 bases and V 3 bases, and 0 bases lay outside the gene matches. The CDR3 nucleotides read TGTGCCAGCAGTTTGGGACAGGGCACCGGGGAGCTGTTTTTT. Amino acid sequence: CASSLGQGTGELFF.

J is TRBJ1-1 and V is TRBV7-9, with unresolved D. Trimming took 5 bases from V and 5 from J, leaving 15 bases between them. The CDR3 length is 14 residues. Germline V gene lookup returns CDR1 SEHNR and CDR2 FQNEAQ (reference sequence). CDR3 bases: TGTGCCAGCAGCCGCGACCTTTCAAGGACTGAAGCTTTCTTT. It codes for CASSRDLSRTEAFF.

This clone came up a few times. This rearrangement joins TRBV10-3 to TRBJ1-3; D uncertain. Trimming cost V 5 bases and J 1 base, with 9 bases left between them. The germline V gene encodes CDR1 ENHRY and CDR2 SYGVKD. The length of the CDR3 is 14 residues. The CDR3 here is CAISTEFSGNTIYF. CDR3 DNA: TGTGCCATCAGTACAGAGTTTTCTGGAAACACCATATATTTT.

This clone was counted a single time. Other DNA sequences in this specimen translate into the identical CDR3. The chain links TRBV15 to TRBJ1-5, with D hard to call. This CDR3 comprises 13 residues. Trimming pared 0 bases from V and 4 bases from J, leaving 4 bases between. The V gene's germline CDR1 is LNHNV and CDR2 YYDKDF (reference sequence). The CDR3 DNA follows: TGTGCCACCAGCAGAGAGCTTAATCAGCCCCAGCATTTT. Residues: CATSRELNQPQHF.

V usage is TRBV29-1 and J usage is TRBJ1-1; D unresolved. The CDR3 extends over 15 amino acids. CDR1 and CDR2 (germline): SQVTM, ANQGSEA. Between the trimmed V and J ends, which lost 2 bases and 0 bases, there was a span of 13 bases. In DNA form, the CDR3 reads TGCAGCGTTGAAAAAACGGGAGGGCTGAACACTGAAGCTTTCTTT. As protein: CSVEKTGGLNTEAFF.